This TCR beta chain was recorded in a study of blood T cell repertoires in COVID-19. Study-wide context: In each case, the material was cDNA or gDNA derived from T cells, B-cell-depleted T cells, or PBMCs.

TCRdb's copy holds only in-frame clones and misses some; the assay was immunoSEQ multiplex PCR. The sample yields about 19,000 clones, 70% to 90% seen once. This CDR3 comprises 16 residues. The V segment lost 4 bases and the J segment 5 bases; nucleotides outside the gene matches: 12. The V gene's germline CDR1 is SGHRS and CDR2 YFSETQ. The sequenced material came from peripheral blood. The V call is TRBV5-1, the J call TRBJ2-1; TRBD1 agrees at 7 bases. The receptor's source is an elderly man with acute or convalescent COVID-19. CDR3 coding DNA: TGCGCCAGCAGCAATCAGCCGGGACAGCGGAACAATGAGCAGTTCTTC. This codes for CASSNQPGQRNNEQFF.